This T cell receptor beta chain was captured in a study of T cells in Graves' hyperthyroidism and ophthalmopathy. Germline V gene lookup returns CDR1 SGDLS and CDR2 YYNGEE. This CDR3 has 15 residues. V lost 4 bases and J 2 bases, leaving 15 bases between the germline ends. What was amplified from RNA transcripts were TCR beta CDR3 regions. TCR CDR3 underwent first-round RT-PCR with the HTBI primer set. TCRdb reprocessed the multiplex PCR reads with MiXCR, giving one entry per CDR3 protein. The sample carries 300,000 or so distinct CDR3 sequences, around 15% recorded once. The sequenced sample consisted of blood. The chain combines TRBV9 with TRBJ1-2, with D possibly being TRBD1 (5 bases). This clonotype was sampled from a woman aged 55-70 years with Graves' ophthalmopathy. The DNA for the CDR3 is TGTGCCAGCAGCTCTCGAGATCAGGGAAACTATGGCTACACCTTC. Translating gives CASSSRDQGNYGYTF. Combining the CDR3 with reference TRBV9 and TRBJ1-2 gives the whole variable domain DSGVTQTPKHLITATGQRVTLRCSPRSGDLSVYWYQQSLDQGLQFLIQYYNGEERAKGNILERFSAQQFPDLHSELNLSSLELGDSALYFCASSSRDQGNYGYTFGSGTRLTVV.